This T cell receptor beta chain derives from a study of shared clonotypes between healthy human individuals. Several immunoSEQ plates held equal portions of the genomic DNA taken from each subset. Profiled with immunoSEQ multiplex PCR; TCRdb holds only in-frame clones, not every one. The profile shows a few million clones, roughly 95% of them singletons. The trim removed 5 bases at V and 4 bases at J, leaving 7 bases unmatched. This CDR3 has 15 residues. Germline V CDR1 and CDR2: LNHDA, SQIVND (reference sequence). The sequencing sample was made of naive CD4+ T cells sorted from blood. The subset here: CD45RA+ positively selected. The chain joins TRBV19 to TRBJ2-7, with 11 bases fitting TRBD2. This sequence was found in a man in his late teens or twenties in good health. The CDR3 here is CASSDPGTSGYEQYF. DNA of the CDR3: TGTGCCAGTAGTGATCCCGGGACTAGCGGATACGAGCAGTACTTC.